The rows below give T cell receptor beta chains drawn from one sample of a study of technical replicates of blood from a handful of donors. This table comes from immunoSEQ multiplex PCR, and its TCRdb copy is limited to in-frame clones, with some not included. The table has approximately 82,000 clones, nearly 96% seen once. Sequencing was performed on T cells isolated from PBMCs. The source of these receptors is a human donor in good health. The CDR3 runs from the conserved cysteine through the conserved F or W. The order of the fields is D gene, V gene, J gene, clone size, CDR3 DNA, CDR3 protein. The D gene is left open where the match is weak. Where a row states a size, it is once, few, many or the class of an expanded clone; other rows omit it.

.,TRBV9,TRBJ1-4,.,TGTGCCAGCAGCTCACGGGATTTCACTAATGAAAAACTGTTTTTT,CASSSRDFTNEKLFF
TRBD1,TRBV25-1,TRBJ2-7,.,TGTGCCAGCAGTGGGGGACAGAGGACGTACGAGCAGTACTTC,CASSGGQRTYEQYF
.,TRBV19,TRBJ1-1,.,TGTGCCAGTAGAAACAGGGAAGGTAGCACTGAAGCTTTCTTT,CASRNREGSTEAFF
.,TRBV9,TRBJ2-1,.,TGTGCCAGCAGCGTACCTCCGTACAATGAGCAGTTCTTC,CASSVPPYNEQFF
TRBD1,TRBV7-6,TRBJ1-1,.,TGTGCCAGCAGCCAGGGGGTTAACACTGAAGCTTTCTTT,CASSQGVNTEAFF
.,TRBV28,TRBJ2-2,.,TGTGCCAGCAGTATAGTTAGCGGATCCACCGGGGAGCTGTTTTTT,CASSIVSGSTGELFF
TRBD1,TRBV7-3,TRBJ2-7,.,TGTGCCAGCAGCCCGACAGGGGGCACAGGCAGCGAGCAGTACTTC,CASSPTGGTGSEQYF
.,TRBV27,TRBJ1-1,.,TGTGCCAGCAGAATCTTCTGGGGGGACACTGAAGCTTTCTTT,CASRIFWGDTEAFF
.,TRBV7-9,TRBJ1-1,.,TGTGCCAGCAGCTTAGGTGTGGCGGAATGGACTGAAGCTTTCTTT,CASSLGVAEWTEAFF
.,TRBV7-3,TRBJ2-2,.,TGTGCCAGCAGCTTATTGGGAGCGGTCGGGGAGCTGTTTTTT,CASSLLGAVGELFF
.,TRBV6-6,TRBJ2-3,once,TGTGCCAGCAGTTACAACGACAAAGACACAGATACGCAGTATTTT,CASSYNDKDTDTQYF
.,TRBV9,TRBJ1-3,.,TGTGCCAGCAGCGTAGAGCAGGGACTCTCTGGAAACACCATATATTTT,CASSVEQGLSGNTIYF
TRBD2,TRBV7-8,TRBJ2-3,.,TGTGCCAGCAGCTTATTATTCCTAGCGGGAAGTAGGGATACGCAGTATTTT,CASSLLFLAGSRDTQYF
.,TRBV6-6,TRBJ2-5,.,TGTGCCAGCAGTTACTCGGGGGGAGTAGGGCAAGAGACCCAGTACTTC,CASSYSGGVGQETQYF
TRBD1,TRBV2,TRBJ1-2,.,TGTGCCAGCCCCCGGGACAGGGAAAACCCCCCGACTGGCTACACCTTC,CASPRDRENPPTGYTF
.,TRBV11-3,TRBJ1-1,.,TGTGCCAGCAGCTTAATCGGGGTTGACACTGAAGCTTTCTTT,CASSLIGVDTEAFF
.,TRBV19,TRBJ1-1,once,TGTGCCAGTAGTATGCAATCAGTCACTGAAGCTTTCTTT,CASSMQSVTEAFF
.,TRBV19,TRBJ2-7,.,TGTGCCAGTAGTACCTCCACACACGGGACACCTAGCTACGAGCAGTACTTC,CASSTSTHGTPSYEQYF
TRBD1,TRBV19,TRBJ2-2,.,TGTGCCAGTAGCGGGACAGTTACCGGGGAGCTGTTTTTT,CASSGTVTGELFF
TRBD2,TRBV5-1,TRBJ2-7,.,TGCGCCAGCAGGAGAAGACTAGCGGGAGTATGGGAGCAGTACTTC,CASRRRLAGVWEQYF
.,TRBV19,TRBJ1-3,.,TGTGCCAGTAGTATCGGGGGGGACGAAGAGGACACCATATATTTT,CASSIGGDEEDTIYF
TRBD1,TRBV7-3,TRBJ2-2,.,TGTGCCAGCAGCCGACAAACAGGGGCGGCCGGGGAGCTGTTTTTT,CASSRQTGAAGELFF
.,TRBV7-2,TRBJ2-4,.,TGTGCCAGCAGCTTATTATTGGGCGGGGTGCAAGCCAAAAACATTCAGTACTTC,CASSLLLGGVQAKNIQYF
.,TRBV29-1,TRBJ1-1,few,TGCAGCGTGAGGGCCGTCGGCACTGAAGCTTTCTTT,CSVRAVGTEAFF
TRBD2,TRBV4-3,TRBJ2-1,.,TGCGCCAGCAGCCAAGACGGTTCTAGCGGGACTGAGCAGTTCTTC,CASSQDGSSGTEQFF
TRBD1,TRBV27,TRBJ1-5,.,TGTGCCAGCAGTCCCCTGGACAGGGGTCAGCCCCAGCATTTT,CASSPLDRGQPQHF
.,TRBV19,TRBJ2-7,.,TGTGCCAGTAGTATCCTTACTACTTTCATTACCTACGAGCAGTACTTC,CASSILTTFITYEQYF
.,TRBV9,TRBJ1-3,.,TGTGCCAGCACCGAGGGGGGGTCTGGAAACACCATATATTTT,CASTEGGSGNTIYF
TRBD1,TRBV7-9,TRBJ2-5,.,TGTGCCAGCAAGGACAGGAGAGAAGAGACCCAGTACTTC,CASKDRREETQYF
TRBD1,TRBV9,TRBJ1-2,.,TGTGCCAGCAGCCTGGCAGGGGGCGCTGGGGGCTATGGCTACACCTTC,CASSLAGGAGGYGYTF
TRBD1,TRBV10-3,TRBJ1-1,.,TGTGCCACGCAGACAGGGTACGGCACTGAAGCTTTCTTT,CATQTGYGTEAFF
TRBD1,TRBV6-6,TRBJ1-3,.,TGTGCCAGCCATCAGGGACAGATGGCTGGAAACACCATATATTTT,CASHQGQMAGNTIYF
.,TRBV27,TRBJ2-1,.,TGTGCCAGCAGTTCCGGGGGAGAACAGTTCTTC,CASSSGGEQFF
.,TRBV14,TRBJ1-1,.,TGTGCCAGCAGCCAATTTTCGGAGGGGAGTAACACTGAAGCTTTCTTT,CASSQFSEGSNTEAFF
.,TRBV4-3,TRBJ1-4,.,TGCGCCAGCAGCCAAGAGACTAGGGGCCGTACTAATGAAAAACTGTTTTTT,CASSQETRGRTNEKLFF
.,TRBV5-4,TRBJ1-1,once,TGTGCCAGCAGCTCCCAGGGGAACACTGAAGCTTTCTTT,CASSSQGNTEAFF
TRBD1,TRBV28,TRBJ2-7,.,TGTGCCAGCAGTTTACCGGGGACAGGGGGCTACGAGCAGTACTTC,CASSLPGTGGYEQYF